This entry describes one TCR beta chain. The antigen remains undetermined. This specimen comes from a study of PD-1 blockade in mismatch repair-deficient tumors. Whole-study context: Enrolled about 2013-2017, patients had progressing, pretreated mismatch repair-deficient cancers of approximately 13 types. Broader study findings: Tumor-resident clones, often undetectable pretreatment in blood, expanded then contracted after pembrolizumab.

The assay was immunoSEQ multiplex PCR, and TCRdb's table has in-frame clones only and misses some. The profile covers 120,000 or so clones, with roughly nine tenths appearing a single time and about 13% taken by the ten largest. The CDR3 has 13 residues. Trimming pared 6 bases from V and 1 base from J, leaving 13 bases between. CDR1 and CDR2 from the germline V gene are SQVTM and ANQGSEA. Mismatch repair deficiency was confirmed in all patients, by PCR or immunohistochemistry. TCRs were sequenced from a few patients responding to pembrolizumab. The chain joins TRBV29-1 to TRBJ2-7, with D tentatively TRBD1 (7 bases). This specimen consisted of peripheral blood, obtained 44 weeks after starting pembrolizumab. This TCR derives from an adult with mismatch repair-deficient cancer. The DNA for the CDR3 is TGCAGCGTCCAACAGGGGACTTCCTACGAGCAGTACTTC. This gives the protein CSVQQGTSYEQYF.